This T cell receptor beta chain comes out of a study of Ad26.COV2.S vaccination and SARS-CoV-2 variants. Study-level background: COV1001, an Ad26.COV2.S trial, supplied this vaccine-arm donor. General observations from the study: Considerable breadth of spike-specific CD8+ and CD4+ T cell responses has reportedly been documented following vaccination. Similar non-spike TCR breadth was observed in recipients of vaccine and of placebo.

About this clone: What it recognizes is unknown.

Trimming pared 0 bases from V and 1 base from J, leaving 22 bases between. The length of the CDR3 is 20 residues. Assay used: immunoSEQ multiplex PCR; TCRdb lists only in-frame clones, some missing. Among roughly 680,000 clones listed, about 89% were seen once. This sample's treatment: around 19 received Ad26.COV2.S at low or high dose, single or two shots; several received placebo; per-sample allocation not given. Following the first vaccine or placebo injection, samples were taken on day 63. The TCR comes from a person aged 18 to 65 who received the Ad26.COV2.S COVID-19 vaccine or a placebo. The material was peripheral blood, obtained in a trial of Ad26.COV2.S vaccine versus placebo. The V gene is TRBV5-3, the J gene TRBJ2-2; the D gene is possibly TRBD2 (6 bases). TRBV5-3 is sorted into the ORF group, with uncertain function. The DNA of the CDR3 is TGTGCCAGAAGCTTGGTCGGGAGAGAGCCCTTATCCCTGAACACCGGGGAGCTGTTTTTT. Its protein product is CARSLVGREPLSLNTGELFF.